This TCR beta chain was captured by sequencing in a study of T cell changes during pregnancy in multiple sclerosis. Method: immunoSEQ multiplex PCR; TCRdb's copy keeps in-frame clones and lacks some. This table holds approximately 44,000 clones, roughly nine tenths found once. CDR3 length equals 15 residues. The V segment lost 6 bases and the J segment 7 bases; nucleotides outside the gene matches: 7. Germline CDR1 reads MNHEY; CDR2 reads SMNVEV (reference sequence). The starting material was CD4+ T cells from peripheral blood mononuclear cells, obtained in the first trimester of pregnancy. This receptor was identified in a female donor with multiple sclerosis, enrolled in a pregnancy study. J is TRBJ2-1 and V is TRBV27; 12 bases fit TRBD2. CDR3 coding DNA: TGTGCCAGCAGAAGACTAGCGGGAGACAAAAATGAGCAGTTCTTC. This translates into CASRRLAGDKNEQFF.